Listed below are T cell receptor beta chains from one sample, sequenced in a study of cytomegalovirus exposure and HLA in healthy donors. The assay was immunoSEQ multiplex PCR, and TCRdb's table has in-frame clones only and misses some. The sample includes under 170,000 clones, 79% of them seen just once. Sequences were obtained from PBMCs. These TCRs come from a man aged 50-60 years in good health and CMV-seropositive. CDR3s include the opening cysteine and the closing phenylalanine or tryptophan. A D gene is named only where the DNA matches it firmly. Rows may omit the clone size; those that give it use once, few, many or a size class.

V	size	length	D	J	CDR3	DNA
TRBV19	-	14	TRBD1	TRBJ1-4	CASRRTGPNEKLFF	TGTGCCAGTAGGAGGACAGGGCCTAATGAAAAACTGTTTTTT
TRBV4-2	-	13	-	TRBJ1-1	CASSHSLGIGAFF	TGTGCCAGCAGCCATTCTCTCGGGATCGGCGCTTTCTTT
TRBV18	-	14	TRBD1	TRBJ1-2	CASSFRGLNYGYTF	TGTGCCAGCTCGTTCAGGGGGTTAAACTATGGCTACACCTTC
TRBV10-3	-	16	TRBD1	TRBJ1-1	CAISGTGYEMNTEAFF	TGTGCCATCAGTGGGACAGGGTATGAGATGAACACTGAAGCTTTCTTT
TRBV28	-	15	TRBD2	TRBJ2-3	CASSFRGGFPDTQYF	TGTGCCAGCAGTTTCCGGGGGGGGTTCCCAGATACGCAGTATTTT
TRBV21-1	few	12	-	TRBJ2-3	CASSISTDTQYF	TGTGCCAGCAGCATTTCAACAGATACGCAGTATTTT
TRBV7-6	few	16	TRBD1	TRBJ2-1	CASSLGNRGSPLEQFF	TGTGCCAGCAGCTTAGGGAACAGGGGGAGCCCGCTAGAGCAGTTCTTC
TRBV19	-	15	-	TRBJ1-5	CASSIVGQGGQPQHF	TGTGCCAGTAGTATAGTGGGGCAGGGAGGTCAGCCCCAGCATTTT
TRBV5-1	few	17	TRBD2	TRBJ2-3	CASSLGLAGVTTDTQYF	TGCGCCAGCAGTTTGGGACTAGCGGGAGTTACTACAGATACGCAGTATTTT
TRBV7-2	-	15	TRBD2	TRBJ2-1	CASSEGLAGADEQFF	TGTGCCAGCAGCGAGGGACTAGCGGGAGCCGATGAGCAGTTCTTC
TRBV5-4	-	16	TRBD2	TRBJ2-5	CASSLGTSGSPETQYF	TGTGCCAGCAGCCTCGGGACTAGCGGGAGCCCGGAGACCCAGTACTTC
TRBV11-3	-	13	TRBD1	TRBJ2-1	CASSMGTGNEQFF	TGTGCCAGCAGCATGGGGACAGGCAATGAGCAGTTCTTC
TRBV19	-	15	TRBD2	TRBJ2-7	CASRGTSGLNYEQYF	TGTGCCAGTAGGGGGACTAGCGGCCTAAACTACGAGCAGTACTTC
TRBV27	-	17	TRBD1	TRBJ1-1	CASSPSGTGIMNTEAFF	TGTGCCAGCAGTCCCTCCGGGACAGGGATTATGAACACTGAAGCTTTCTTT
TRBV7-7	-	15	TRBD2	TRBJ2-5	CASSQGLAGRETQYF	TGTGCTAGCAGCCAGGGACTAGCGGGGCGGGAGACCCAGTACTTC
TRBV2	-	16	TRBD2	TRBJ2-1	CAKTSGGGRSYNEQFF	TGTGCCAAGACTAGCGGGGGGGGACGCTCCTACAATGAGCAGTTCTTC
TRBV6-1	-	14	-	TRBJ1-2	CASSQIPANYGYTF	TGTGCCAGCAGCCAAATACCAGCTAACTATGGCTACACCTTC
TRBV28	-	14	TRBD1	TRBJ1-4	CASSTGQGSEKLFF	TGTGCCAGCAGTACGGGACAGGGTTCAGAAAAACTGTTTTTT
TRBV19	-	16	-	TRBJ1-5	CASSISLQAPNQPQHF	TGTGCCAGTAGTATCTCCCTGCAGGCTCCCAATCAGCCCCAGCATTTT
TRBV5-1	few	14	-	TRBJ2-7	CASSFLATSYEQYF	TGCGCCAGCAGCTTTTTAGCGACCTCCTACGAGCAGTACTTC
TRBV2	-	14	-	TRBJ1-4	CASSQGATNEKLFF	TGTGCCAGCAGTCAAGGAGCAACTAATGAAAAACTGTTTTTT
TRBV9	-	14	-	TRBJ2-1	CASTRDTSYNEQFF	TGTGCCAGCACCAGGGACACCTCCTACAATGAGCAGTTCTTC
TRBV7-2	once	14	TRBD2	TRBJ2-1	CASSRGGAYNEQFF	TGTGCCAGCAGCCGGGGAGGGGCATACAATGAGCAGTTCTTC
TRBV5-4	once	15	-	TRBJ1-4	CASSLGSPRNEKLLF	TGTGCCAGCAGCTTGGGGTCCCCGAGGAATGAAAAACTGCTTTTT
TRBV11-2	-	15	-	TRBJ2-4	CASSLFRYSENIQYF	TGTGCCAGCAGCTTGTTTCGTTACTCCGAAAACATTCAGTACTTC
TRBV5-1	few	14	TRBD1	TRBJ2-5	CASSIGQVGETQYF	TGCGCCAGCAGCATAGGACAGGTTGGAGAGACCCAGTACTTC
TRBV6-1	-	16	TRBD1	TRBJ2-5	CASSVFGTGAGETQYF	TGTGCCAGCAGTGTATTCGGGACAGGGGCGGGTGAGACCCAGTACTTC
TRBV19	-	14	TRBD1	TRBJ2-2	CASGGTGGTGELFF	TGTGCCAGTGGCGGGACAGGGGGCACCGGGGAGCTGTTTTTT
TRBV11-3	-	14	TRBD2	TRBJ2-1	CASGLAGKNNEQFF	TGTGCCAGCGGACTAGCGGGAAAGAACAATGAGCAGTTCTTC
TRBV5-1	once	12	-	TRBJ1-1	CASSLGGPEAFF	TGCGCCAGCAGCTTGGGGGGCCCAGAAGCTTTCTTT
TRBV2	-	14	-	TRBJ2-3	CASSVQGREDTQYF	TGTGCCAGCAGTGTCCAGGGCAGAGAAGATACGCAGTATTTT
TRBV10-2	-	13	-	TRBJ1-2	CASSARENYGYTF	TGCGCCAGCAGTGCCCGGGAAAACTATGGCTACACCTTC
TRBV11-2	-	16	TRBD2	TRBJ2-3	CASSLRSGEGPDTQYF	TGTGCCAGCAGCTTGCGTAGCGGGGAGGGGCCGGATACGCAGTATTTT
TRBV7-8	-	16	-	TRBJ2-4	CASSLGLGLAKNIQYF	TGTGCCAGCAGCTTAGGGCTTGGACTAGCCAAAAACATTCAGTACTTC
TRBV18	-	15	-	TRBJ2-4	CASSPSGIAKNIQYF	TGTGCCAGCTCACCATCAGGGATAGCCAAAAACATTCAGTACTTC
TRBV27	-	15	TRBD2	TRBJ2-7	CASSLHRTSGNEQYF	TGTGCCAGCAGTCTCCACCGGACTAGCGGAAACGAGCAGTACTTC
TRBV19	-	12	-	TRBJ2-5	CASSIREETQYF	TGTGCCAGTAGTATCAGGGAAGAGACCCAGTACTTC
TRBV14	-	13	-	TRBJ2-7	CASSQDGGYEQYF	TGTGCCAGCAGCCAAGACGGCGGCTACGAGCAGTACTTC
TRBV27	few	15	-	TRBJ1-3	CASSLNGDSGNTIYF	TGTGCCAGCAGTTTAAACGGAGACTCTGGAAACACCATATATTTT
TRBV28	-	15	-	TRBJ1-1	CASTPGFSMNTEAFF	TGTGCCAGCACCCCAGGGTTTTCCATGAACACTGAAGCTTTCTTT
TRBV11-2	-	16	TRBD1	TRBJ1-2	CASSLGGQGIYYGYTF	TGTGCCAGCAGCTTGGGGGGACAGGGCATTTACTATGGCTACACCTTC
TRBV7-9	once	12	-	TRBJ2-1	CAGSPINNEQFF	TGTGCCGGCAGCCCCATCAACAATGAGCAGTTCTTC
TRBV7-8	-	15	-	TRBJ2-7	CASSLGTGVSYEQYF	TGTGCCAGCAGCTTAGGTACAGGAGTCTCCTACGAGCAGTACTTC
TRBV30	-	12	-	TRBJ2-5	CARGGGGETQYF	TGTGCCCGAGGAGGGGGCGGGGAGACCCAGTACTTC
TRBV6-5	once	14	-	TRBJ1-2	CASSYSPVNYGYTF	TGTGCCAGCAGTTACTCACCAGTTAACTATGGCTACACCTTC
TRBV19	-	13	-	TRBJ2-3	CASSARDPDTQYF	TGTGCCAGTAGTGCCAGGGATCCAGATACGCAGTATTTT
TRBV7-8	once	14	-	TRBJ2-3	CASSVGRATDTQYF	TGTGCCAGCAGCGTCGGGCGGGCCACAGATACGCAGTATTTT
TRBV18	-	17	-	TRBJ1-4	CASSPTGGAPTNEKLFF	TGTGCCAGCTCACCTACCGGAGGGGCGCCAACTAATGAAAAACTGTTTTTT
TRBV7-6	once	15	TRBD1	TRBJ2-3	CASSLRDREGHTQYF	TGTGCCAGCAGCTTACGGGACAGGGAGGGACATACGCAGTATTTT
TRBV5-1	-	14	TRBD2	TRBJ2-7	CASSETSGSLEQYF	TGCGCCAGCAGCGAAACTAGCGGGAGTCTCGAGCAGTACTTC
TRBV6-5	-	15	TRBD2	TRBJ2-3	CASSLRLAGRNTQYF	TGTGCCAGCAGTTTGAGGCTAGCGGGACGAAATACGCAGTATTTT
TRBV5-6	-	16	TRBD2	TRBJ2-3	CASSLTSGGITDTQYF	TGTGCCAGCAGCTTAACTAGCGGGGGAATCACAGATACGCAGTATTTT
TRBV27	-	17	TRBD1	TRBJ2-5	CASSFYTGDFGKETQYF	TGTGCCAGCAGTTTTTATACAGGGGATTTTGGGAAAGAGACCCAGTACTTC
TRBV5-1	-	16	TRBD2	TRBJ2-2	CASSPSWREVTGELFF	TGCGCCAGCAGCCCATCCTGGCGGGAGGTCACCGGGGAGCTGTTTTTT
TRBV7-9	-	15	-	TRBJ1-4	CASARELATNEKLFF	TGTGCCAGCGCCAGGGAACTTGCAACTAATGAAAAACTGTTTTTT